The text below deals with one TCR beta chain. The entry originates in a study of blood T cell repertoires in COVID-19. Study details: The United States, Italy and Spain provided the acute and convalescent COVID-19 samples.

The data were produced by immunoSEQ multiplex PCR, yet TCRdb's version contains in-frame clones alone and is incomplete. The table lists 350,000 to 400,000 clones, 70% to 90% of them singletons. CDR1 is SQVTM, CDR2 ANQGSEA, per germline. CDR3 length equals 15 residues. The V gene lost 3 bases and the J gene lost 3 bases, with 18 bases spanning the gap. Sample: PBMCs or T cells enriched from blood (not recorded which). The TCR sequence derives from a man in his forties in a cohort exposed to, infected with or recovered from COVID-19 (not recorded which). The V gene is TRBV29-1, the J gene TRBJ2-7; perhaps TRBD2 as D (6 bases). The CDR3 nucleotides read TGCAGCGTTGACAGTACTGGGCAGGGAGGCTACGAGCAGTACTTC. Residues: CSVDSTGQGGYEQYF.